The 10 T cell receptor beta chains reported below all come from one sample, sequenced in a study of PD-1 blockade in classical Hodgkin lymphoma. Each of the patients experienced relapse following autologous stem cell transplantation, and their brentuximab vedotin exposure differed. Researchers used magnetic negative selection to pull out pure CD4+ T cells from thawed PBMCs. Sequencing was performed with immunoSEQ multiplex PCR; in TCRdb, only in-frame clones are kept and a portion is missing. The sample shows 30,000 to 35,000 clones, 80% to 95% of them seen only once. Sequences were derived from CD4+ T cells from blood, sampled at baseline. All receptors derive from a human donor with classical Hodgkin lymphoma.

V usage is TRBV19 and J usage is TRBJ2-1, with D perhaps matching TRBD2 (6 bases). The V gene lost 3 bases and the J gene lost 2 bases, with 14 bases spanning the gap. Germline V gives CDR1 LNHDA, CDR2 SQIVND (reference sequence). The CDR3 loop spans 16 amino acids. The CDR3 protein is CASSMRGLKAYNEQFF. In nucleotides, the CDR3 is TGTGCCAGTAGTATGAGGGGACTCAAAGCCTACAATGAGCAGTTCTTC. Filled out from reference TRBV19 and TRBJ2-1, the complete variable domain reads DGGITQSPKYLFRKEGQNVTLSCEQNLNHDAMYWYRQDPGQGLRLIYYSQIVNDFQKGDIAEGYSVSREKKESFPLTVTSAQKNPTAFYLCASSMRGLKAYNEQFFGPGTRLTVL.

The chain employs TRBV5-1 and TRBJ2-3; TRBD2 aligns across 10 bases. V lost 4 bases, J lost 4 bases, and 3 bases stayed unmatched. The CDR3 has 14 residues. Germline V gives CDR1 SGHRS, CDR2 YFSETQ. CDR3 loop: CASSKREGPDTQYF. DNA for the CDR3: TGCGCCAGCAGCAAGCGGGAGGGCCCAGATACGCAGTATTTT.

V and J are TRBV15 and TRBJ1-4; D remains ambiguous. The V and J ends lost 2 bases and 0 bases respectively, with 7 bases between them. The germline gives CDR1 LNHNV, CDR2 YYDKDF (reference sequence). The CDR3 covers 15 residues. CDR3 DNA: TGTGCCACCAGCAGAAGGCGTACAACTAATGAAAAACTGTTTTTT. Its translation is CATSRRRTTNEKLFF. Using reference TRBV15 and TRBJ1-4 for the parts outside the CDR3, the full variable domain is DAMVIQNPRYQVTQFGKPVTLSCSQTLNHNVMYWYQQKSSQAPKLLFHYYDKDFNNEADTPDNFQSRRPNTSFCFLDIRSPGLGDTAMYLCATSRRRTTNEKLFFGSGTQLSVL.

A few counts support this clone. This chain joins TRBV30 and TRBJ1-1; D is perhaps TRBD1 (5 bases). The V and J ends lost 5 bases and 3 bases respectively, with 13 bases between them. This CDR3 has 13 amino acids. The germline V gene encodes CDR1 GTSNPN and CDR2 SVGIG (reference sequence). The chain's CDR3 is CAWGRQRDTEAFF. CDR3 coding DNA: TGTGCCTGGGGAAGACAGCGGGACACTGAAGCTTTCTTT.

This chain connects TRBV5-1 to TRBJ2-3; 7 nucleotides align to TRBD1. Germline V CDR1 and CDR2: SGHRS, YFSETQ. J was trimmed by 2 bases and V by 1 base; bases with no gene match: 4. This CDR3 is 15 amino acids long. The CDR3 loop is CASSLPGQLTDTQYF. The CDR3 DNA reads TGCGCCAGCAGCTTGCCGGGACAGCTCACAGATACGCAGTATTTT.

This chain joins TRBV10-3 and TRBJ2-3; 7 bases are a match to TRBD2. Trimming at V came to 3 bases and at J to 4 bases, leaving 7 bases not matched to a gene. Germline V lookup: CDR1 ENHRY, CDR2 SYGVKD. CDR3 length: 15 amino acids. CDR3 DNA sequence: TGTGCCATCAGTGACTGGACTAGGTCCCCAGATACGCAGTATTTT. Protein: CAISDWTRSPDTQYF.

V and J are TRBV28 and TRBJ2-1; D is ambiguous. The CDR3 is 11 amino acids. The V end was cut by 5 bases, the J end by 6 bases, with 5 bases between. The germline V gene encodes CDR1 MDHEN and CDR2 SYDVKM. The DNA for the CDR3 is TGTGCCAGCAGTAAGGGCAATGAGCAGTTCTTC. Protein sequence: CASSKGNEQFF.

The J gene is TRBJ1-1, the V gene TRBV18; D not certain. The germline CDR1 and CDR2 sequences are KGHSH and LQKENI. V was trimmed by 3 bases and J by 7 bases, leaving 12 bases between them. The CDR3 extends over 13 amino acids. Here the CDR3 reads CASSPGSPFEAFF. The CDR3 DNA is TGTGCCAGCTCACCCGGGAGCCCCTTTGAAGCTTTCTTT.

The rearrangement links TRBV27 to TRBJ2-7, with TRBD2 matching over 7 bases. The V gene end was trimmed by 5 bases and the J gene end by 6 bases; junction bases not matched to a gene: 16. Germline CDR1 is MNHEY and CDR2 is SMNVEV (reference sequence). The CDR3 runs 16 residues. The CDR3 DNA reads as TGTGCCAGCAGTCCTCGACTAGCCTCGGGCCTCTCCGAGCAGTACTTC. It yields the protein CASSPRLASGLSEQYF.

This clone was detected only a few times. CDR3 amino acids: CASSEPGRNTEAFF. The CDR3, as DNA: TGTGCCAGCAGTGAGCCCGGGAGGAACACTGAAGCTTTCTTT. The chain uses TRBV25-1 and TRBJ1-1; D remains unclear. The V end lost 3 bases, the J end lost 1 base, and 9 bases lay between the germline ends. Germline lookup yields CDR1 MGHDK and CDR2 SYGVNS. This CDR3 has 14 amino acids.